The entry below gives a single TCR beta chain sequence along with its context. This sample is drawn from a study of blood T cell repertoires in COVID-19. The ends were cut back, 8 bases at V and 6 bases at J, with 20 bases in the middle. This CDR3 is 15 amino acids long. The germline CDR1 and CDR2 sequences are GTSNPN and SVGIG (reference sequence). The repertoire was sequenced with immunoSEQ multiplex PCR; TCRdb's copy has only in-frame clones and lacks some. Here the sample spans about 480,000 clones, approximately 90% being singletons. The genes are TRBV30 and TRBJ1-6; the D gene is possibly TRBD1 (6 bases). Sequencing was done on a sample of peripheral blood. The receptor comes from a woman aged 25-40 years with acute or convalescent COVID-19. CDR3 sequence: CASLQGTNSNSPLHF. The CDR3 DNA follows: TGTGCCAGTTTACAGGGTACGAATTCTAATTCACCCCTCCACTTT.